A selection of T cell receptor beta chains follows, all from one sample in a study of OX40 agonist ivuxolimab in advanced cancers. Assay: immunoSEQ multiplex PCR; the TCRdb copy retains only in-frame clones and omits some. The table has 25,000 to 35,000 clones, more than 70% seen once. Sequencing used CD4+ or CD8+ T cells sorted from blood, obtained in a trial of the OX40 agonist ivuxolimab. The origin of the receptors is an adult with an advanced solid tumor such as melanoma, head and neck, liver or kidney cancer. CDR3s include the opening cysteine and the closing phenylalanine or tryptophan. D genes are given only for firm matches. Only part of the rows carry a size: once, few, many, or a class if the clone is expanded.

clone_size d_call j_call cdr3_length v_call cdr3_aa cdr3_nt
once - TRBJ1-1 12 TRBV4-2 CASSRGASEAFF TGTGCCAGCAGCCGGGGGGCAAGTGAAGCTTTCTTT
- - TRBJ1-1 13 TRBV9 CASSPPGRHEAFF TGTGCCAGCAGCCCCCCAGGACGCCATGAAGCTTTCTTT
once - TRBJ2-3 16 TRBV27 CASSPAAGALTDTQYF TGTGCCAGCAGTCCCGCGGCGGGGGCCCTCACAGATACGCAGTATTTT
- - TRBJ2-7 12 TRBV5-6 CASSLRGGQQYF TGTGCCAGCAGCTTGAGAGGAGGACAGCAGTACTTC
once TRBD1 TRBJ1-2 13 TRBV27 CASSSTGVAGYTF TGTGCCAGCAGTTCCACAGGGGTGGCGGGCTACACCTTC
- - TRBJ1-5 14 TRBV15 CATSSPGGYQPQHF TGTGCCACCAGCAGCCCCGGAGGGTATCAGCCCCAGCATTTT
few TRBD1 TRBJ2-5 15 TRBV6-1 CASSDKDRGGETQYF TGTGCCAGCAGTGATAAGGACAGGGGAGGAGAGACCCAGTACTTC
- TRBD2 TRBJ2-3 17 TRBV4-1 CASSQRRLAGPTDTQYF TGCGCCAGCAGCCAGAGGCGGCTAGCGGGGCCCACAGATACGCAGTATTTT
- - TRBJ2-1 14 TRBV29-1 CSVWSWTSYNEQFF TGCAGCGTTTGGAGCTGGACAAGCTACAATGAGCAGTTCTTC
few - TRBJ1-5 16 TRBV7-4 CASRSFGGGAQQPQHF TGTGCCAGCCGAAGTTTCGGGGGAGGGGCCCAGCAGCCCCAGCATTTT
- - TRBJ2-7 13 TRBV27 CASSPGPSLEQYF TGTGCCAGCAGTCCCGGTCCCTCCTTGGAGCAGTACTTC
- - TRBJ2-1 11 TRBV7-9 CASRAGNEQFF TGTGCCAGCCGTGCCGGGAATGAGCAGTTCTTC
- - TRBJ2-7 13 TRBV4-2 CASSQDRIYEQYF TGTGCCAGCAGCCAAGATCGTATCTACGAGCAGTACTTC
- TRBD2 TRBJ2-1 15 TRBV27 CASTLAGKAYNEQFF TGTGCCAGCACTTTAGCGGGTAAGGCCTACAATGAGCAGTTCTTC
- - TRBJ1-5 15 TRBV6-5 CASSPGHPGNQPQHF TGTGCCAGCAGTCCCGGACACCCGGGCAATCAGCCCCAGCATTTT
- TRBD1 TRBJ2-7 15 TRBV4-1 CASSQSGTGYYEQYF TGCGCCAGCAGCCAATCCGGGACAGGGTACTACGAGCAGTACTTC
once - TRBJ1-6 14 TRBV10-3 CAISGGTDNSPLHF TGTGCCATCAGTGGTGGGACGGATAATTCACCCCTCCACTTT
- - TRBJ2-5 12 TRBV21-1 CALQRGPETQYF TGTGCTCTACAGCGGGGCCCAGAGACCCAGTACTTC
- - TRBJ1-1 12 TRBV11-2 CASSLDRFYAFF TGTGCCAGCAGCTTAGATCGGTTCTACGCTTTCTTT
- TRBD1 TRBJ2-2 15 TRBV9 CASSVAGTGSGELFF TGTGCCAGCAGCGTAGCCGGGACAGGCTCCGGGGAGCTGTTTTTT
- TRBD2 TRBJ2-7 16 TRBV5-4 CASSSGLAGVSYEQYF TGTGCCAGCAGCTCGGGACTAGCGGGGGTATCCTACGAGCAGTACTTC
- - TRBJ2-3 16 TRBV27 CASSSFWGGPTDTQYF TGTGCCAGCAGTTCCTTCTGGGGGGGCCCTACAGATACGCAGTATTTT
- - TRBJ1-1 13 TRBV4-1 CASSQDPTAEAFF TGCGCCAGCAGCCAAGATCCTACGGCTGAAGCTTTCTTT
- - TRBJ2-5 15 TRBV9 CASSVSGALQETQYF TGTGCCAGCAGCGTATCGGGCGCCCTACAAGAGACCCAGTACTTC
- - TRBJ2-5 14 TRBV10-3 CAISGTASFETQYF TGTGCCATCAGTGGGACCGCCTCTTTCGAGACCCAGTACTTC
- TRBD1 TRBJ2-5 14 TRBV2 CAQGASAIQETQYF TGTGCCCAGGGGGCTAGCGCAATCCAAGAGACCCAGTACTTC
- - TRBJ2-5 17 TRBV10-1 CASSERLGLEDQETQYF TGCGCCAGCAGTGAGCGCCTGGGACTGGAGGATCAGGAGACCCAGTACTTC
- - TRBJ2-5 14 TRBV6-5 CASSYGGSRETQYF TGTGCCAGCAGTTACGGGGGGTCGAGGGAGACCCAGTACTTC
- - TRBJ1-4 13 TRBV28 CASSFYTNEKLFF TGTGCCAGCAGTTTCTATACTAATGAAAAACTGTTTTTT
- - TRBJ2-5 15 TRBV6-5 CASSYTGRGRETQYF TGTGCCAGCAGTTACACCGGGAGGGGGCGAGAGACCCAGTACTTC
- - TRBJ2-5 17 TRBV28 CASSPIVPQGPQETQYF TGTGCCAGCAGTCCGATTGTTCCCCAGGGGCCTCAAGAGACCCAGTACTTC
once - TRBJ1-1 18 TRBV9 CASSVGDGLRFANTEAFF TGTGCCAGCAGCGTAGGAGACGGGCTGCGATTCGCGAACACTGAAGCTTTCTTT
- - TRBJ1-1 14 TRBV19 CASSIYGLNTEAFF TGTGCCAGTAGTATCTATGGGTTGAACACTGAAGCTTTCTTT
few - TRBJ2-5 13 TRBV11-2 CASSLVSQETQYF TGTGCCAGCAGCTTAGTTTCCCAAGAGACCCAGTACTTC
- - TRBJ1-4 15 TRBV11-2 CASSLEAATNEKLFF TGTGCCAGCAGCTTAGAGGCAGCAACTAATGAAAAACTGTTTTTT
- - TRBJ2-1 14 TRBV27 CASREIRGYNEQFF TGTGCCAGCAGGGAAATCAGAGGGTACAATGAGCAGTTCTTC
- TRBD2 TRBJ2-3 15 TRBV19 CATGYSGRNTDTQYF TGTGCCACTGGTTATAGCGGGAGGAACACAGATACGCAGTATTTT
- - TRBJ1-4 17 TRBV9 CASSVEGTAATNEKLFF TGTGCCAGCAGCGTAGAGGGGACGGCAGCAACTAATGAAAAACTGTTTTTT
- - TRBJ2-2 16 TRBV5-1 CASSGGPGRNTGELFF TGCGCCAGCAGCGGGGGTCCAGGGCGGAACACCGGGGAGCTGTTTTTT
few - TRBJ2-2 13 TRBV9 CASSVADTGELFF TGTGCCAGCAGCGTAGCAGACACCGGGGAGCTGTTTTTT
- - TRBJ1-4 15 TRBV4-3 CASSYGTSTNEKLFF TGCGCCAGCAGCTACGGGACTTCGACTAATGAAAAACTGTTTTTT
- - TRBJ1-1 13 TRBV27 CASSLTQNTEAFF TGTGCCAGCAGCCTCACACAGAACACTGAAGCTTTCTTT
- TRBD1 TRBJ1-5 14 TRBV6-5 CASTWTGGWQPQHF TGTGCCAGCACCTGGACAGGGGGCTGGCAGCCCCAGCATTTT
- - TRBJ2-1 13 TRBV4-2 CASSQERRDEQFF TGTGCCAGCAGCCAAGAAAGGCGGGATGAGCAGTTCTTC
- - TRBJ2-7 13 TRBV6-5 CASSYTSFDEQYF TGTGCCAGCAGTTACACATCGTTCGACGAGCAGTACTTC
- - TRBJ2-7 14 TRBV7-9 CASSFGGSTYEQYF TGTGCCAGCAGCTTCGGCGGGTCAACCTACGAGCAGTACTTC
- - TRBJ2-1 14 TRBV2 CASDPGHIYNEQFF TGTGCCAGCGACCCGGGACACATCTACAATGAGCAGTTCTTC
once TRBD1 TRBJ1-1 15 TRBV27 CASSLSQGRYTEAFF TGTGCCAGCAGTTTATCACAGGGGAGGTACACTGAAGCTTTCTTT
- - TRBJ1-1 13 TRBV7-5 CARSLVGNTEAFF TGTGCCAGAAGCTTAGTGGGGAACACTGAAGCTTTCTTT
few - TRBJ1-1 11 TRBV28 CATDRGDMAFF TGTGCCACCGATCGAGGGGACATGGCTTTCTTT
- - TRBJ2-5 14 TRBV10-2 CASSESRFEETQYF TGCGCCAGCAGTGAGTCACGCTTCGAGGAGACCCAGTACTTC
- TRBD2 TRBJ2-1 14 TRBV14 CASSVSGGANEQFF TGTGCCAGCAGCGTTAGCGGGGGGGCCAATGAGCAGTTCTTC
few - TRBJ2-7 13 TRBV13 CASSTSGSYEQYF TGTGCCAGCAGCACCTCAGGCTCCTACGAGCAGTACTTC
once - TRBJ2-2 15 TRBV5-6 CASLGWGANTGELFF TGTGCCAGCCTAGGTTGGGGGGCGAACACCGGGGAGCTGTTTTTT
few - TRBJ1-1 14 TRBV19 CASTWTDLNTEAFF TGTGCCAGTACCTGGACAGACTTGAACACTGAAGCTTTCTTT
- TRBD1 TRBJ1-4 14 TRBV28 CASSTGDANEKLFF TGTGCCAGCAGTACAGGGGACGCTAATGAAAAACTGTTTTTT
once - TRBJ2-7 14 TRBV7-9 CASSSSYDRYEQYF TGTGCCAGCAGCTCAAGCTACGACAGGTACGAGCAGTACTTC
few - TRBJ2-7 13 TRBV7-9 CAGSKAQVYEQYF TGTGCCGGCAGTAAGGCACAGGTCTACGAGCAGTACTTC
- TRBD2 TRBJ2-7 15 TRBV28 CASSFRTSGYYEQYF TGTGCCAGCAGTTTCCGGACTAGCGGATACTACGAGCAGTACTTC
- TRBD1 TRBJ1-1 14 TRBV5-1 CASSPPEGARKAFF TGCGCCAGCAGCCCTCCGGAGGGGGCGAGGAAAGCTTTCTTT